This T cell receptor beta chain was captured in a study of blood T cell repertoires in COVID-19. Profiling relied on immunoSEQ multiplex PCR, and the TCRdb table lists in-frame clones only, not all of them. The table includes fewer than 250,000 clones, around 81% detected once. The CDR3 extends over 17 amino acids. Per germline, CDR1 SGHTA and CDR2 FQGNSA. V lost 1 base and J lost 5; bases outside the gene matches: 12. This TCR derives from a man between 60 and 75 years old with COVID-19, enrolled during active disease. Input material: peripheral blood. The J gene is TRBJ2-3, the V gene TRBV7-2; 7 bases are shared with TRBD2. CDR3 loop: CASSLVPSGIFGDTQYF. In DNA, the CDR3 is TGTGCCAGCAGCTTAGTCCCCAGCGGGATCTTCGGAGATACGCAGTATTTT.